The 26 T cell receptor beta chains below come from one sample, sequenced in a study of Ad26.COV2.S vaccination and SARS-CoV-2 variants. Measured with immunoSEQ multiplex PCR; TCRdb has only the in-frame clones, and not every one. The top ten clones hold approximately 1.5% of a sample with roughly 700,000 clones, 70% to 90% of them seen once. The treatment is: around 19 received Ad26.COV2.S at low or high dose, single or two shots; roughly five received placebo; per-sample allocation not given. Samples came from day 63 after the first vaccine or placebo injection. Specimen: peripheral blood, collected in a trial of Ad26.COV2.S vaccine versus placebo. The receptor source for this set is a person aged 18-65 years who received the Ad26.COV2.S COVID-19 vaccine or a placebo.

With respect to this clone: The identical CDR3 is also encoded by other nucleotide sequences in the sample. The CDR3 DNA sequence: TGTGCCAGTAGTATGGGGGACTATGGCTACACCTTC. Protein sequence: CASSMGDYGYTF. The gene calls are TRBV19 and TRBJ1-2; D is possibly TRBD1 (5 bases). The V gene lost 3 bases and the J gene lost 3 bases, with 5 bases spanning the gap. The V gene's germline CDR1 is LNHDA and CDR2 SQIVND (reference sequence). The length of the CDR3 is 12 residues.

The chain has TRBV11-1 and TRBJ2-1, with D hard to call. The CDR3 totals 12 residues. Germline V gene data show CDR1 as SGHAT and CDR2 as FQDESV (reference sequence). The V and J ends lost 8 bases and 8 bases respectively, with 13 bases between them. CDR3 nucleotide sequence: TGTGCCAGCTCGTGGCAGATCGATGAGCAGTTCTTC. This codes for CASSWQIDEQFF.

The chain carries TRBV6-5 and TRBJ1-6, with no clear D. This CDR3 has 16 residues. Trimming pared 3 bases from V and 7 bases from J, leaving 16 bases between. Germline CDR1 and CDR2: MNHEY and SVGAGI. CDR3 DNA sequence: TGTGCCAGCAGTTATCCTGGACGGATGCAAAATTCACCCCTCCACTTT. As protein: CASSYPGRMQNSPLHF.

The J gene is TRBJ1-6, the V gene TRBV30; 7 nucleotides agree with TRBD1. This CDR3 contains 13 residues. Germline V gene data show CDR1 as GTSNPN and CDR2 as SVGIG (reference sequence). With 0 bases clipped from V and 13 bases from J, the junction kept 6 bases outside the gene matches. The CDR3 sequence: CAWSVGTEGPLHF. In DNA, the CDR3 is TGTGCCTGGAGTGTAGGGACAGAGGGGCCCCTCCACTTT.

V gene TRBV7-6 combines with J gene TRBJ1-2; 7 bases line up with TRBD1. J was trimmed by 0 bases and V by 5 bases; bases with no gene match: 6. The CDR3 extends over 15 amino acids. Germline lookup yields CDR1 SGHVS and CDR2 FNYEAQ. The DNA of the CDR3 is TGTGCCAGCAGCCTAGGACAGGAGGCTAACTATGGCTACACCTTC. Protein sequence: CASSLGQEANYGYTF.

The rearrangement joins TRBV28 to TRBJ1-2, with no clear D. Germline V gene data show CDR1 as MDHEN and CDR2 as SYDVKM. Deletions cut 1 base from V and 1 base from J, with 7 bases between. CDR3 length equals 14 residues. The CDR3 DNA sequence: TGTGCCAGCAGTTTATCGGGGATTAACTATGGCTACACCTTC. It codes for CASSLSGINYGYTF.

CDR3 coding DNA: TGCGCCAGCAGCAGAAGTGGGACGGACAGCCAGCCCCAGCATTTT. Its translation: CASSRSGTDSQPQHF. This chain links TRBV5-1 with TRBJ1-5, with a weak D call TRBD1 (6 bases). This CDR3 is 15 amino acids long. The germline V gene encodes CDR1 SGHRS and CDR2 YFSETQ. The ends were cut back, 4 bases at V and 7 bases at J, with 18 bases in the middle.

This clone was recorded only once. This chain joins TRBV7-9 and TRBJ2-7; tentatively, D is TRBD1 (5 bases). Germline loops: CDR1 SEHNR, CDR2 FQNEAQ (reference sequence). Trimming stripped 5 bases from V and 2 bases from J, with 16 bases between. This CDR3 is 15 amino acids long. The CDR3 coding sequence is TGTGCCAGCAGCCCTAAGGGGCAGGCCACCTACGAGCAGTACTTC. This codes for CASSPKGQATYEQYF. The whole variable domain, remainder taken from reference TRBV7-9 and TRBJ2-7, is DTGVSQNPRHKITKRGQNVTFRCDPISEHNRLYWYRQTLGQGPEFLTYFQNEAQLEKSRLLSDRFSAERPKGSFSTLEIQRTEQGDSAMYLCASSPKGQATYEQYFGPGTRLTVT.

The chain combines TRBV27 with TRBJ1-6; 7 bases match TRBD1. V was clipped by 2 bases and J by 6 bases; unmatched bases: 4. Germline CDR1 and CDR2: MNHEY and SMNVEV (reference sequence). The CDR3 is 15 residues long. In nucleotides, the CDR3 is TGTGCCAGCAGTTTAGACAGGGTTGGTAATTCACCCCTCCACTTT. It codes for CASSLDRVGNSPLHF.

V gene TRBV2 combines with J gene TRBJ1-6; D gene unclear. The CDR3 runs 15 residues. Germline loops: CDR1 SNHLY, CDR2 FYNNEI. V lost 6 bases, J lost 0 bases, and 9 bases lay in between. This CDR3 is CASRSESSYNSPLHF. The CDR3 DNA is TGTGCCAGCAGGTCAGAGAGCTCCTATAATTCACCCCTCCACTTT.

The count of this clone is one. V is TRBV6-5 and J is TRBJ2-2; D might be TRBD2 (6 bases). The CDR3 loop spans 14 amino acids. V lost 0 bases, J lost 7 bases, and 9 bases lay in between. Germline CDR1 is MNHEY and CDR2 is SVGAGI. CDR3 region: CASSYSGGYGELFF. In DNA form, the CDR3 reads TGTGCCAGCAGTTACTCGGGGGGATACGGGGAGCTGTTTTTT.

This chain links TRBV2 with TRBJ1-4; D not resolved. The ends were cut back, 7 bases at V and 8 bases at J, with 20 bases in the middle. The CDR3 sequence is 15 residues long. Germline V CDR1 and CDR2: SNHLY, FYNNEI. In DNA, the CDR3 is TGTGCCAGCATGAGTCGGAGGTCCCCGGGGGAAAAACTGTTTTTT. This translates into CASMSRRSPGEKLFF.

The CDR3 bases are TGTGCCAGCTCACCAACCCCGGGTCCTAATGAAAAACTGTTTTTT. Amino acids: CASSPTPGPNEKLFF. The chain uses TRBV18 and TRBJ1-4; D gene unclear. From germline, CDR1 is KGHSH and CDR2 LQKENI. The V gene lost 2 bases and the J gene lost 3 bases, with 10 bases spanning the gap. The CDR3 consists of 15 residues.

In its sample, this clone was seen once. The same CDR3 also results from other DNA sequences found in this sample. The chain links TRBV11-2 to TRBJ2-1; 7 positions match TRBD2. Unmatched junction bases numbered 2, after V lost 1 base and J lost 2 bases. This CDR3 has 15 residues. Germline CDR1 and CDR2: SGHAT and FQNNGV. CDR3 in DNA: TGTGCCAGCAGCTTAGGGGGGGGAGCCTACAATGAGCAGTTCTTC. It yields the protein CASSLGGGAYNEQFF.

The V call is TRBV7-9, the J call TRBJ2-1, with 8 bases identical to TRBD2. The CDR3 is 14 residues long. Germline V lookup: CDR1 SEHNR, CDR2 FQNEAQ (reference sequence). J lost 0 bases, V lost 8 bases, and 3 bases had no gene match. The CDR3 region is CASERGSSYNEQFF. CDR3 DNA sequence: TGTGCCAGCGAGCGGGGGAGCTCCTACAATGAGCAGTTCTTC.

The chain carries TRBV7-2 and TRBJ1-5, with TRBD1 as a possible D gene (5 bases). CDR1 SGHTA and CDR2 FQGNSA come from the germline V gene. V dropped 5 bases and J dropped 3 bases, with 20 bases sitting between them. This CDR3 is 17 amino acids long. The CDR3 DNA sequence: TGTGCCAGCAGCCCCTTGCAGGGCGGACGGTTCAATCAGCCCCAGCATTTT. Its translation is CASSPLQGGRFNQPQHF. Full variable domain (outside the CDR3, taken from reference TRBV7-2 and TRBJ1-5): GAGVSQSPSNKVTEKGKDVELRCDPISGHTALYWYRQSLGQGLEFLIYFQGNSAPDKSGLPSDRFSAERTGGSVSTLTIQRTQQEDSAVYLCASSPLQGGRFNQPQHFGDGTRLSIL.

This clone was recorded a few times. V is TRBV5-1 and J is TRBJ1-6; TRBD1 matches 8 bases. The length of the CDR3 is 16 residues. With 0 bases clipped from V and 9 bases from J, the junction kept 8 bases outside the gene matches. CDR1 and CDR2 from the germline V gene are SGHRS and YFSETQ. CDR3 sequence reads: CASSLEGDRGLSPLHF. For the CDR3, the DNA is TGCGCCAGCAGCTTGGAAGGAGACAGGGGTCTTTCACCCCTCCACTTT.

The V and J genes are TRBV6-1 and TRBJ2-1; 12 bases match TRBD2. The CDR3 extends over 16 amino acids. V was clipped by 2 bases and J by 9 bases; unmatched bases: 8. CDR1 MNHNS and CDR2 SASEGT come from the germline V gene. This CDR3 is CASSERLAGAGGEQFF. CDR3 DNA: TGTGCCAGCAGTGAACGACTAGCGGGAGCAGGGGGTGAGCAGTTCTTC.

The chain employs TRBV14 and TRBJ1-4; D not certain. Germline V gene data show CDR1 as SGHDN and CDR2 as FVKESK. The CDR3 totals 11 residues. V lost 2 bases and J lost 5, with 0 bases in between. Written as DNA, the CDR3 is TGTGCCAGCAGCCAAAATGAAAAACTGTTTTTT. Protein sequence: CASSQNEKLFF.

V gene TRBV2 combines with J gene TRBJ2-7; D is ambiguous. V was pared by 8 bases and J by 6 bases, with 8 bases between. CDR1 and CDR2 (germline): SNHLY, FYNNEI. The CDR3 has 10 residues. The CDR3, as DNA: TGTGCCAGCGGACGAATCGAGCAGTACTTC. This codes for CASGRIEQYF.

This chain joins TRBV10-3 and TRBJ2-3; 7 bases fit TRBD2. The CDR3 covers 13 residues. Per germline, CDR1 ENHRY and CDR2 SYGVKD. Trimming at V came to 10 bases and at J to 5 bases, leaving 9 bases not matched to a gene. The CDR3 here is CASRMREQDTQYF. CDR3 nucleotide sequence: TGTGCCAGCCGGATGCGGGAGCAAGATACGCAGTATTTT.

This rearrangement joins TRBV19 to TRBJ1-2; 9 bases line up with TRBD1. The CDR3 loop spans 15 amino acids. J lost 4 bases, V lost 3 bases, and 6 bases had no gene match. Germline V CDR1 and CDR2: LNHDA, SQIVND (reference sequence). The CDR3 coding sequence is TGTGCCAGTAGTATCCCCCAGACAGGGGGCTATGGCTACACCTTC. It codes for CASSIPQTGGYGYTF.

V usage is TRBV11-2 and J usage is TRBJ2-5; no clear D. Trimming cost V 4 bases and J 2 bases, with 11 bases left between them. CDR1 SGHAT and CDR2 FQNNGV come from the germline V gene. The CDR3 runs to 14 residues. CDR3 region: CASSSWMRQETQYF. The CDR3 bases are TGTGCCAGCAGCTCCTGGATGAGGCAAGAGACCCAGTACTTC. The full variable domain, rest sourced from reference TRBV11-2 and TRBJ2-5, is EAGVAQSPRYKIIEKRQSVAFWCNPISGHATLYWYQQILGQGPKLLIQFQNNGVVDDSQLPKDRFSAERLKGVDSTLKIQPAKLEDSAVYLCASSSWMRQETQYFGPGTRLLVL.

This chain links TRBV15 with TRBJ2-7, with D hard to call. The CDR3 covers 12 residues. Looked up from germline, CDR1 is LNHNV and CDR2 is YYDKDF (reference sequence). V was shortened by 8 bases and J by 3 bases, with 11 bases between the two germline ends. CDR3: CATRTAYYEQYF. CDR3 in DNA: TGTGCCACCCGGACGGCCTACTACGAGCAGTACTTC.

The chain carries TRBV3-1 (or the pseudogene TRBV3-2) and TRBJ2-3, with 9 bases that match TRBD1. CDR1 is LGHDT, CDR2 YNNKEL, per germline (reference sequence). The CDR3 runs to 15 residues. V lost 3 bases, J lost 7 bases, and 8 bases stayed unmatched. CDR3 sequence reads: CASSQGTGGWYTQYF. The CDR3 DNA is TGTGCCAGCAGCCAGGGCACAGGGGGCTGGTATACGCAGTATTTT.

The J gene is TRBJ1-5, the V gene TRBV10-3, with 9 bases aligning to TRBD1. V was pared by 6 bases and J by 7 bases, with 4 bases of the junction left unmatched. The CDR3 is made up of 13 amino acids. Per germline, CDR1 ENHRY and CDR2 SYGVKD. Here the CDR3 DNA reads TGTGCCATCAGGGGACAGGGAGGCCAGCCCCAGCATTTT. Residues: CAIRGQGGQPQHF.